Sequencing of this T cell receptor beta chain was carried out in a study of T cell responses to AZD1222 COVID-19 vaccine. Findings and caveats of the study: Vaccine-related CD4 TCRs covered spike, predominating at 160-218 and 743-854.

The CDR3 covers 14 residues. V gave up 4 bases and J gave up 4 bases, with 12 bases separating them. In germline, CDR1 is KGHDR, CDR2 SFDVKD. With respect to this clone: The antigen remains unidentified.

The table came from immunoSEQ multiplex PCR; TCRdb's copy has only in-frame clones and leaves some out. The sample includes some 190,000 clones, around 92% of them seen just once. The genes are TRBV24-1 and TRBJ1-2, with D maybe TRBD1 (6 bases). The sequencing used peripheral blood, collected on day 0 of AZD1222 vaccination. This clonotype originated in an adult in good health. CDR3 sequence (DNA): TGTGCCACCAGTGAGGGGGCTGGGGGCTATGGCTACACCTTC. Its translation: CATSEGAGGYGYTF.